This T cell receptor beta chain was identified in a study of vaccination and CD4 T cells after COVID-19 (dated by TCRdb to between 2020 and 2023). Study-wide context: Every convalescent patient had a positive nasal swab PCR test for SARS-CoV-2, with mild disease in about nine patients and severe disease in one. Post-vaccine blood samples were taken a median of approximately 70 days after the second vaccine dose, with a range of 14 to 241 days. Each participant got two doses of either the Pfizer-BioNTech BNT162b2 vaccine (n=8) or the Moderna mRNA-1273 vaccine (n=2). Post-COVID blood samples from convalescent patients were collected a median of approximately 100 days after diagnosis, with a range of 35 to 161 days. In roughly 10 COVID-19 convalescent patients and several infection-naive healthy vaccine recipients, the spike-specific CD4+ TCR repertoire before mRNA vaccination was compared with the repertoire after mRNA vaccination. The convalescent cohort comprised six males and four females, including two Hispanic individuals, seven Caucasians, two Asians and one multiracial person.

Libraries were built with PCR. TCRdb shows the sequencer as Illumina iSeq 100. From the authors' description of their analysis: Non-productive sequences were removed, and CDR3s that did not start with C, did not end with F or W, or were shorter than 7 amino acids were discarded. Levenshtein distances (stringdist) and unrooted phylogenetic trees (ape) in R version 3.6.1 were used to assess CDR3 homology. The public reads were reprocessed in TCRdb via fastp at Q25 and MiXCR, keeping in-frame beta chains. Entries are consolidated by CDR3 protein sequence, retaining the most common genes and DNA. For this entry, the V and J calls and clone size follow TCRdb and not the study's own pipeline. The sample table holds 25,000 or so distinct CDR3 sequences, of which 45% to 60% were seen once. Of the sample, around 1.1% is held by the ten largest clones. The paper as a whole reports these results and caveats: Of the vaccine-specific clones in convalescent patients, 304 of 307, or nearly all, reacted only to SARS-CoV-2 spike and did not cross-react with common cold coronaviruses. The number of convalescent patients in the study was relatively small, and the study did not examine early timepoints following natural infection. In convalescent patients, a median approximately 86% of post-vaccine SARS-CoV-2-reactive clones were detected only after vaccination, suggesting vaccine-specific priming. Although the median number of SARS-CoV-2-reactive clonotypes went up from 20 to 25 after infection to 35 to 40 after vaccination, the increase was not significant.

Reading from cysteine to phenylalanine, the CDR3 counts 15 amino acids. Only CDR3 DNA is held: 45 bases, read in frame from base 1. The CDR1 and CDR2 encoded by the germline V gene are KGHDR and SFDVKD. V loses 0 bases at its end and J loses 5 bases; junction bases beyond the gene matches: 5. This clonotype occurred a few times. Its recognized antigen is unknown. Base qualities are not provided; no much larger clone lies one nucleotide away. Positive SARS-CoV-2 PCR tests in the convalescent patients dated from March to December 2020, before Alpha, Beta and Delta variants emerged in the United States. PBMCs were separated from whole blood using Ficoll-Paque Plus gradient centrifugation and then either used fresh or cryopreserved at -140C.

The sample was CD4+ T cells from blood, taken before SARS-CoV-2 vaccination. The sequence was obtained from a human donor who had recovered from COVID-19. The rearrangement combines TRBV24-1 with TRBJ2-5, with TRBD2 identical over 7 junction bases. CDR3 region: CATSDLAGVKETQYF. The sequenced DNA: TGTGCCACCAGTGATTTGGCGGGAGTAAAGGAGACCCAGTACTTC.